This TCR beta chain was observed in a study of blood T cell repertoires in COVID-19. Study-wide background: Spain, Italy and the United States supplied samples that represented acute and convalescent COVID-19.

The V gene's germline CDR1 is MNHEY and CDR2 SMNVEV (reference sequence). The CDR3 covers 17 residues. The V segment lost 7 bases and the J segment 1 base; nucleotides outside the gene matches: 12. Per the study methods: Reference gene primers were amplified, and this amplification served to estimate nucleated cell counts. TCRdb keeps only in-frame clones here, not all; method: immunoSEQ multiplex PCR. Clone size and the V and J calls come from that table; the DNA yielded D and trimming. The table lists over 200,000 clones, around 83% of them singletons. The sample consisted of peripheral blood. The sequence was collected from a man aged 80 or over with acute or convalescent COVID-19. This chain links TRBV27 with TRBJ2-3, with 9 positions matching TRBD1. The CDR3 nucleotides read TGTGCCAGCATTCAGACAGGGGGGAAGGGGGGCACAGATACGCAGTATTTT. Translation: CASIQTGGKGGTDTQYF.